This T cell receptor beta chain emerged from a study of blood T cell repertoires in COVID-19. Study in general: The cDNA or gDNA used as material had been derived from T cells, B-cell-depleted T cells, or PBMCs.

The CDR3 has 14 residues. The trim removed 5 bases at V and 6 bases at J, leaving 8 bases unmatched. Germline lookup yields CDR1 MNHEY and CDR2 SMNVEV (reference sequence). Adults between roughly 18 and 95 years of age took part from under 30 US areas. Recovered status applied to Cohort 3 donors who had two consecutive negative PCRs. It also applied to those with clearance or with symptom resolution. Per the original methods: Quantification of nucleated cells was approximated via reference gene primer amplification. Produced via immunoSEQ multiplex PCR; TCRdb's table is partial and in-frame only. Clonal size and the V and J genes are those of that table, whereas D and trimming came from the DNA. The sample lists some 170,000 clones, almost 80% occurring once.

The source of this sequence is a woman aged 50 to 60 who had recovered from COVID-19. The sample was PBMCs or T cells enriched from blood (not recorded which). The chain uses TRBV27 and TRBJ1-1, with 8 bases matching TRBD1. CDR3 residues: CASSPMDRVAEAFF. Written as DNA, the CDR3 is TGTGCCAGCAGTCCCATGGACAGGGTTGCTGAAGCTTTCTTT.